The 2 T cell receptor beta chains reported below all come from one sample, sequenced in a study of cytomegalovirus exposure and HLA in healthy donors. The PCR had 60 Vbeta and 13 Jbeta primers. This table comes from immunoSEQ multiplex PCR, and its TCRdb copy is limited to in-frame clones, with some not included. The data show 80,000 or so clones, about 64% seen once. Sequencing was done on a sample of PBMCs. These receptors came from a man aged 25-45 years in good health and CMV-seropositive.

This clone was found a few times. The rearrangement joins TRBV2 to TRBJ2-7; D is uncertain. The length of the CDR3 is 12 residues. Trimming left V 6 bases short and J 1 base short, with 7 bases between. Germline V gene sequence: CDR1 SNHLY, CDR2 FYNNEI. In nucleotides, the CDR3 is TGTGCCAGCAGAGCAGGATCCTACGAGCAGTACTTC. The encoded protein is CASRAGSYEQYF. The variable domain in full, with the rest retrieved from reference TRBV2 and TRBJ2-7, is EPEVTQTPSHQVTQMGQEVILRCVPISNHLYFYWYRQILGQKVEFLVSFYNNEISEKSEIFDDQFSVERPDGSNFTLKIRSTKLEDSAMYFCASRAGSYEQYFGPGTRLTVT.

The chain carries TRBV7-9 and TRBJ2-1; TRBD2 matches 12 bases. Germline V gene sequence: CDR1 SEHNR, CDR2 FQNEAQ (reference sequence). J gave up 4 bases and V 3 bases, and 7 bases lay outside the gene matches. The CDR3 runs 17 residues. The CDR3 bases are TGTGCCAGCAGCTTCCCTAGGACTAGCGGGACTTACAATGAGCAGTTCTTC. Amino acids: CASSFPRTSGTYNEQFF.